This TCR beta chain was observed in a study of lymphopenia after photon versus proton radiotherapy. General study findings and limits: Only patients who died were analyzed for survival; proton advantage is unproven. Oligoclonal CD8+ Temra expansion after nadir drove photon patients' diversity drop. Photon-treated patients lost naive T cells and TCR diversity; proton-treated stayed stable. In patients who died, overall survival fell as post-nadir TCR diversity dropped more.

CDR1 and CDR2 (germline): SGHRS, YFSETQ. Trimming removed 0 bases from V and 5 bases from J, with 11 bases in between. The CDR3 sequence is 14 residues long. On this clone: Its antigen is undetermined.

The method was immunoSEQ multiplex PCR; TCRdb's version includes in-frame clones alone and lacks a portion of them. The data hold around 29,000 clones, with approximately 95% observed a single time. The receptor comes from a woman aged 45-65 years with cholangiocarcinoma. The rearrangement joins TRBV5-1 to TRBJ2-5, with D uncertain. The specimen comprised peripheral blood, sampled from a patient treated with photon-based radiotherapy. CDR3 amino acids: CASSLGIVLETQYF. The CDR3 coding sequence is TGCGCCAGCAGCTTGGGTATCGTATTGGAGACCCAGTACTTC.